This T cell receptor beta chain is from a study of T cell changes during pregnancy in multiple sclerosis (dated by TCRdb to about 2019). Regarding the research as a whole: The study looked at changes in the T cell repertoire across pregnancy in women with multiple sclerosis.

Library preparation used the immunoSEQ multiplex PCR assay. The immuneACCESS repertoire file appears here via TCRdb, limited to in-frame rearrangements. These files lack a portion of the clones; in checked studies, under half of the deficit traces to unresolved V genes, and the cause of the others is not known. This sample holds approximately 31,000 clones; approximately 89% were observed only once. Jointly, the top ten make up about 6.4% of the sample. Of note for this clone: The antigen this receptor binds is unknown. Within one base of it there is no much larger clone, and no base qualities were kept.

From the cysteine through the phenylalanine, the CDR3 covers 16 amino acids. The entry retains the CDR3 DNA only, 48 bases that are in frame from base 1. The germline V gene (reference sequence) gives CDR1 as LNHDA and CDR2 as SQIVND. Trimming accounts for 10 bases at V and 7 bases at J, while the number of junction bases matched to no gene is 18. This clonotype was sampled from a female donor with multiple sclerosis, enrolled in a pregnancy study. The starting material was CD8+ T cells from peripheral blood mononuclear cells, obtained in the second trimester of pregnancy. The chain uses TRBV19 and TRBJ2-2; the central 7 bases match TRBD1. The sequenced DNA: TGTGCCACCCTACTGCCCGCGCGACAGGGCCACGGGGAGCTGTTTTTT. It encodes CATLLPARQGHGELFF. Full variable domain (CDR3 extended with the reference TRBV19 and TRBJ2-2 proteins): DGGITQSPKYLFRKEGQNVTLSCEQNLNHDAMYWYRQDPGQGLRLIYYSQIVNDFQKGDIAEGYSVSREKKESFPLTVTSAQKNPTAFYLCATLLPARQGHGELFFGEGSRLTVL.